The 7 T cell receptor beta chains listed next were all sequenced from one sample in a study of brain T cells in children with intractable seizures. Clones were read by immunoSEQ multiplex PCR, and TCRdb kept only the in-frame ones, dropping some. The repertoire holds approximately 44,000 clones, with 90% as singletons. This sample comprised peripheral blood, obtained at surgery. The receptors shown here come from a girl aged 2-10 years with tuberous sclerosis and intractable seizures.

CDR3 region: CATSDSRDLETQYF. For the CDR3, the DNA is TGTGCCACCAGTGATTCCAGGGATTTGGAGACCCAGTACTTC. This chain joins TRBV24-1 and TRBJ2-5; possible D gene TRBD1, 5 bases. The CDR3 contains 14 residues. The germline V and J ends were trimmed by 2 bases and 5 bases, with 11 bases remaining between them. Germline-derived CDR1 and CDR2 are KGHDR and SFDVKD.

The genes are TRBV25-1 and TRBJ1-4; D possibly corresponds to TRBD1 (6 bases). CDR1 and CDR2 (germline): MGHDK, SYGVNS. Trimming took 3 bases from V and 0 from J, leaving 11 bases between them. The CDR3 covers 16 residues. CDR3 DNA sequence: TGTGCCAGCAGTGATCAGGGGCTCGCAACTAATGAAAAACTGTTTTTT. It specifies CASSDQGLATNEKLFF.

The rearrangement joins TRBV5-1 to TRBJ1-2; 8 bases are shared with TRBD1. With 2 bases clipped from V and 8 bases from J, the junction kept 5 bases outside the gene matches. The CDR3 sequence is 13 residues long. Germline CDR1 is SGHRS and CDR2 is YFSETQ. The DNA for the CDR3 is TGCGCCAGCAGCTTATCAGGGGGCGACGGCTACACCTTC. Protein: CASSLSGGDGYTF.

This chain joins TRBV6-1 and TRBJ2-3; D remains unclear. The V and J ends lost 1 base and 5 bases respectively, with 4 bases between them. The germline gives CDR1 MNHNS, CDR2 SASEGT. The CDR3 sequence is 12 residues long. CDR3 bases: TGTGCCAGCAGTGAAGTGGAAGATACGCAGTATTTT. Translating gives CASSEVEDTQYF.

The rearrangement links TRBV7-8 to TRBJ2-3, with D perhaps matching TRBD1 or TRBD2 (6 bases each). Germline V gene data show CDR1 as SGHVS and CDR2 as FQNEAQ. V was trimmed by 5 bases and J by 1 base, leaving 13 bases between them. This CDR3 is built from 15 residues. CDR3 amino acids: CASSPGGGGTDTQYF. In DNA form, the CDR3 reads TGTGCCAGCAGCCCCGGAGGGGGTGGCACAGATACGCAGTATTTT.

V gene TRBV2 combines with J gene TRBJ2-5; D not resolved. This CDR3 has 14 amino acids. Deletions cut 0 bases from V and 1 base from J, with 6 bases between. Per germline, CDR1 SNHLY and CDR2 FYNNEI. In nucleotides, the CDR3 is TGTGCCAGCAGTGAAGCGACTTCCCAAGAGACCCAGTACTTC. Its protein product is CASSEATSQETQYF.

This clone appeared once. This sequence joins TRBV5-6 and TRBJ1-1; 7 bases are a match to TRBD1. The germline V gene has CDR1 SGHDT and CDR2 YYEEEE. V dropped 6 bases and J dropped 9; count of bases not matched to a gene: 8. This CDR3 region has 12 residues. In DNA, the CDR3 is TGTGCCAGCACCTCCTGGACAGGTAAAGCTTTCTTT. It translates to CASTSWTGKAFF.